Presented here are 30 T cell receptor beta chains from one specimen sequenced in a study of T-cell memory formation after mild COVID-19 (dated by TCRdb to about 2021). The protocol used for the library was 5' RACE. These reads were obtained on an Illumina NovaSeq 6000. TCRdb handled the public reads itself, with Q25 trimming in fastp and clone calling in MiXCR, and kept productive beta chains. Identical CDR3 protein sequences are pooled into one entry, listed with their most common genes and DNA. In this sample the table shows about 400,000 distinct CDR3 sequences, about a quarter of which occur a single time. The ten most abundant clones make up around 13% of the sample. Sequencing was done on a sample of PBMCs or a T cell subset sorted from them (not recorded which). These receptors all come from an adult woman who had mild COVID-19 (a few samples of this study predate the infection). The sample titles of this study are shuffled in the database, so cell type and time point are left out; the donor was told from shared clones.

A few counts support this clonotype. The rearrangement joins TRBV12-3 or TRBV12-4 to TRBJ2-4, with a possible D match to TRBD2 (6 bases). Trimming removed 3 bases from V and 0 bases from J, with 21 bases in between. The CDR3 length is 19 residues. The CDR3 here is CASSFGRRGLSSAKNIQYF. The CDR3 nucleotides are TGTGCCAGCAGTTTTGGTCGGAGGGGATTGTCGTCAGCCAAAAACATTCAGTACTTC.

The V gene is TRBV29-1, the J gene TRBJ1-2, with unresolved D. With 8 bases removed from V and 0 bases from J, the gap between germline ends came to 22 bases. This CDR3 is built from 16 residues. Germline V lookup: CDR1 SQVTM, CDR2 ANQGSEA. The CDR3 spells CSPRTFWGGANYGYTF. The CDR3 DNA is TGCAGCCCTCGGACTTTTTGGGGAGGAGCTAACTATGGCTACACCTTC.

This clonotype was counted a few times. V usage is TRBV5-1 and J usage is TRBJ2-7; 11 bases are shared with TRBD2. The CDR3 is made up of 16 amino acids. V lost 5 bases to trimming and J lost 0 bases; unmatched junction nucleotides: 7. Looked up from germline, CDR1 is SGHRS and CDR2 is YFSETQ. The CDR3 here is CASSPLAGVNSYEQYF. In nucleotides, the CDR3 is TGCGCCAGCAGTCCACTAGCGGGAGTCAACTCCTACGAGCAGTACTTC.

This sequence joins TRBV21-1 and TRBJ1-3; TRBD1 reflects the table's D call only, with no check against the DNA. TRBV21-1 represents a pseudogene. This CDR3 contains 14 residues. CDR3 protein: CASNLWDRWNTIYF. The CDR3 DNA follows: TGTGCCAGCAACCTGTGGGACCGTTGGAACACCATATATTTT.

In this sample, this clonotype turned up a few times. This chain joins TRBV12-3 or TRBV12-4 and TRBJ2-2, with unresolved D. Deletions cut 3 bases from V and 4 bases from J, with 12 bases between. The CDR3 is made up of 15 amino acids. For the CDR3, the DNA is TGTGCCAGCAGTTTGGGTCAGGCCGTCACCGGGGAGCTGTTTTTT. Encoded protein: CASSLGQAVTGELFF.

This clonotype was found a few times. The V call is TRBV9, the J call TRBJ2-6, with 13 bases matching TRBD2. Germline V CDR1 and CDR2: SGDLS, YYNGEE. The CDR3 runs to 20 residues. Trimming took 4 bases from V and 0 from J; bases not matched to a gene: 10. DNA for the CDR3: TGTGCCAGCAGCCCCCGTGGACTAGCGGGGGAGAACTCTGGGGCCAACGTCCTGACTTTC. It codes for CASSPRGLAGENSGANVLTF.

The chain recombines TRBV10-2 with TRBJ2-1; either TRBD1 or TRBD2 may supply D (5 bases each). Germline V lookup: CDR1 WSHSY, CDR2 SAAADI. The CDR3 length is 12 residues. Trimming pared 11 bases from V and 8 bases from J, leaving 16 bases between. This CDR3 is CAGTAPRHEQFF. In nucleotides, the CDR3 is TGCGCCGGGACCGCACCCCGGCATGAGCAGTTCTTC.

This clonotype came up a few times. The chain links TRBV2 to TRBJ2-1; D uncertain. The V and J ends lost 1 base and 7 bases respectively, with 14 bases between them. The germline gives CDR1 SNHLY, CDR2 FYNNEI. There are 15 residues in the CDR3. CDR3 in amino acids: CASSEGAVPWNEQFF. The CDR3 DNA reads as TGTGCCAGCAGTGAAGGGGCAGTCCCTTGGAATGAGCAGTTCTTC.

This clonotype turned up a few times. The V and J genes are TRBV20-1 and TRBJ2-3; D remains unclear. Germline lookup yields CDR1 DFQATT and CDR2 SNEGSKA (reference sequence). The V gene lost 0 bases and the J gene lost 1 base, with 11 bases spanning the gap. This CDR3 contains 15 residues. Written as DNA, the CDR3 is TGCAGTGCTAGAGATGCTGGCGGACGCACAGATACGCAGTATTTT. It translates to CSARDAGGRTDTQYF.

This clonotype was counted between two and nine times. The chain joins TRBV5-1 to TRBJ2-7, with D unclear. V lost 6 bases and J lost 0, with 13 bases in between. The CDR3 consists of 14 residues. Germline CDR1 reads SGHRS; CDR2 reads YFSETQ. Here the CDR3 DNA reads TGCGCCAGCACCTCCCAGCCTAGCTCCTACGAGCAGTACTTC. Translated, it gives CASTSQPSSYEQYF.

The gene calls are TRBV6-1 and TRBJ2-3; tentatively, D is TRBD1 (6 bases). Trimming took off 0 bases at V and 4 bases at J, with 8 bases between the two ends. This CDR3 contains 14 residues. Germline CDR1 MNHNS, CDR2 SASEGT. The CDR3 DNA is TGTGCCAGCAGTGAAGCACAGGGAGCAGATACGCAGTATTTT. Its protein is CASSEAQGADTQYF.

The sample holds a few counts of this clonotype. This rearrangement joins TRBV20-1 to TRBJ2-2; D not certain. V lost 1 base to trimming and J lost 4 bases, with 7 bases between them. CDR1 DFQATT and CDR2 SNEGSKA come from the germline V gene (reference sequence). The CDR3 loop spans 13 amino acids. The CDR3: CSARAGSTGELFF. CDR3 nucleotide sequence: TGCAGTGCTAGAGCCGGCTCCACCGGGGAGCTGTTTTTT.

This clonotype was observed a handful of times. The V gene is TRBV12-3 or TRBV12-4, the J gene TRBJ2-2; D is unresolved. The CDR3 runs 13 residues. Trimming stripped 4 bases from V and 5 bases from J, with 8 bases between. CDR3 in DNA: TGTGCCAGCAGTTCAACAGTTACCGGGGAGCTGTTTTTT. This gives the protein CASSSTVTGELFF.

This clonotype was found a few times. The rearrangement links TRBV12-3 or TRBV12-4 to TRBJ1-1, with D maybe TRBD1 (5 bases). This CDR3 is 16 amino acids long. Trimming pared 2 bases from V and 0 bases from J, leaving 13 bases between. The CDR3 loop is CASSLRSVRVNTEAFF. CDR3 coding DNA: TGTGCCAGCAGTTTAAGGAGCGTCAGGGTGAACACTGAAGCTTTCTTT.

This chain connects TRBV20-1 to TRBJ2-7; TRBD1 aligns across 8 bases. The CDR3 loop spans 14 amino acids. V shed 4 bases and J 2 bases; nucleotides not matched to a gene: 7. Germline assignment: CDR1 DFQATT and CDR2 SNEGSKA (reference sequence). The CDR3 bases are TGCAGTGCTATCCTGGACAGGGTAACCTACGAGCAGTACTTC. Translation gives CSAILDRVTYEQYF.

In this sample, this clonotype turned up a few times. The gene calls are TRBV20-1 and TRBJ2-7; 12 nucleotides line up with TRBD1. The CDR3 runs 14 residues. The V segment lost 6 bases and the J segment 5 bases; nucleotides outside the gene matches: 8. The germline V gene has CDR1 DFQATT and CDR2 SNEGSKA (reference sequence). CDR3 loop: CSARDRGRLDEQYF. In DNA, the CDR3 is TGCAGTGCGAGGGACAGGGGGCGCTTGGACGAGCAGTACTTC.

Ten or more counts support this clonotype. CDR3 sequence (DNA): TGTGCCAGCAGCTTGGTCAACTACGAGCAGTACTTC. Translation gives CASSLVNYEQYF. The V call is TRBV7-9, the J call TRBJ2-7; D not certain. The CDR3 runs to 12 residues. V gave up 3 bases and J gave up 3 bases, with 6 bases separating them. The germline V gene has CDR1 SEHNR and CDR2 FQNEAQ (reference sequence).

V gene TRBV6-6 combines with J gene TRBJ2-2; 11 bases match TRBD1. Looked up from germline, CDR1 is MNHNY and CDR2 is SVGAGI (reference sequence). The CDR3 runs 16 residues. With V trimmed by 3 bases and J by 6 bases, 6 bases remained unmatched. The CDR3 here is CASSYGTGGGPGELFF. CDR3 sequence (DNA): TGTGCCAGCAGTTATGGGACAGGGGGAGGACCCGGGGAGCTGTTTTTT.

Only a few counts were recorded for this clonotype. The genes are TRBV5-5 and TRBJ2-2; 9 bases are a match to TRBD2. V dropped 2 bases and J dropped 3; count of bases not matched to a gene: 5. Germline V gene sequence: CDR1 SGHKS, CDR2 YYEKEE (reference sequence). The CDR3 loop spans 16 amino acids. CDR3 DNA sequence: TGTGCCAGCAGCTTCTTAGCGGGAGTTGACACCGGGGAGCTGTTTTTT. Its protein product is CASSFLAGVDTGELFF.

The table lists this clonotype with many counts. The chain employs TRBV18 and TRBJ1-2; no clear D. The CDR3 has 19 amino acids. Germline CDR1 KGHSH, CDR2 LQKENI. Trimming took off 2 bases at V and 4 bases at J, with 26 bases between the two ends. The CDR3 reads CASSPIQTVGRTVLYGYTF. The CDR3 DNA sequence: TGTGCCAGCTCACCAATCCAAACCGTCGGACGGACTGTCCTCTATGGCTACACCTTC. Looking up the rest from reference TRBV18 and TRBJ1-2 gives the full variable domain: NAGVMQNPRHLVRRRGQEARLRCSPMKGHSHVYWYRQLPEEGLKFMVYLQKENIIDESGMPKERFSAEFPKEGPSILRIQQVVRGDSAAYFCASSPIQTVGRTVLYGYTFGSGTRLTVV.

This clonotype was seen only a few times. V gene TRBV19 combines with J gene TRBJ2-7; D gene ambiguous. This CDR3 has 13 residues. With 5 bases removed from V and 3 bases from J, the gap between germline ends came to 11 bases. The V gene's germline CDR1 is LNHDA and CDR2 SQIVND (reference sequence). The CDR3: CASSPGLLYEQYF. The CDR3 DNA sequence: TGTGCCAGTAGTCCCGGTTTACTCTACGAGCAGTACTTC.

This chain links TRBV12-3 or TRBV12-4 with TRBJ2-7; tentatively, D is TRBD1 or TRBD2 (6 bases each). The CDR3 consists of 15 residues. V gave up 4 bases and J gave up 1 base, with 14 bases separating them. CDR3: CASSYRVGGSYEQYF. The CDR3 DNA is TGTGCCAGCAGTTACAGGGTTGGAGGGTCCTACGAGCAGTACTTC.

This clonotype was observed at least ten times. The J gene is TRBJ2-7, the V gene TRBV6-5; 14 bases map to TRBD2. CDR1 is MNHEY, CDR2 SVGAGI, per germline. This CDR3 is 14 amino acids long. The V and J ends lost 5 bases and 5 bases, in that order; junction bases with no gene match: 2. The CDR3 bases are TGTGCCAGCAGTGGACTAGCGGGAGGCAACGAGCAGTACTTC. Protein: CASSGLAGGNEQYF.

This clonotype has a handful of counts. V is TRBV15 and J is TRBJ2-7; D perhaps matches TRBD2 (5 bases). Per germline, CDR1 LNHNV and CDR2 YYDKDF (reference sequence). The CDR3 loop spans 14 amino acids. V gave up 5 bases and J gave up 3 bases, with 14 bases separating them. The CDR3 is CATSHREGYYEQYF. The CDR3 DNA is TGTGCCACCAGCCACCGCGAGGGTTACTACGAGCAGTACTTC.

In its sample, this clonotype was seen a few times. The rearrangement uses TRBV7-9 and TRBJ1-1; 7 nucleotides align to TRBD1. Germline V gene data show CDR1 as SEHNR and CDR2 as FQNEAQ (reference sequence). The CDR3 is made up of 17 amino acids. Trimming removed 6 bases from V and 0 bases from J; junction bases left unmatched: 13. The CDR3 coding sequence is TGTGCCAGCAGGAGCTCTCCCGGGACAGTTATGAACACTGAAGCTTTCTTT. This gives the protein CASRSSPGTVMNTEAFF.

The chain employs TRBV2 and TRBJ2-5, with TRBD2 matching over 10 bases. In germline, CDR1 is SNHLY, CDR2 FYNNEI. The CDR3 has 15 residues. J was trimmed by 8 bases and V by 4 bases; bases with no gene match: 10. The CDR3 sequence is CASSGWTSGSITQYF. The CDR3 bases are TGTGCCAGCAGTGGGTGGACTAGCGGTTCAATTACCCAGTACTTC.

The chain combines TRBV12-3 or TRBV12-4 with TRBJ2-3; D tentatively reads TRBD1 or TRBD2 (6 bases each). CDR3 length equals 15 residues. Trimming removed 7 bases at V and 1 base at J, with 15 bases between. Here the CDR3 DNA reads TGTGCCAGCACCGAAGCCGGGGGCGGCACAGATACGCAGTATTTT. Its translation: CASTEAGGGTDTQYF.

A few counts support this clonotype. The CDR3 here is CSVRHSDGYTF. For the CDR3, the DNA is TGCAGCGTTCGACATAGCGATGGCTACACCTTC. The V and J genes are TRBV29-1 and TRBJ1-2; D gene ambiguous. Germline V gene data show CDR1 as SQVTM and CDR2 as ANQGSEA. The V end was cut by 5 bases, the J end by 6 bases, with 10 bases between. The CDR3 is made up of 11 amino acids.

This clonotype appeared a few times. This rearrangement joins TRBV3-1 to TRBJ2-7, with TRBD1 identical over 9 bases. V trimming: 1 base; J trimming: 4 bases; junction bases outside the gene matches: 5. The CDR3 totals 15 residues. The germline CDR1 and CDR2 sequences are LGHDT and YNNKEL (reference sequence). The CDR3 loop reads CASSQAGQGGYEQYF. The CDR3, as DNA: TGTGCCAGCAGCCAAGCGGGACAGGGAGGGTACGAGCAGTACTTC.

The chain joins TRBV15 to TRBJ2-7; 8 nucleotides line up with TRBD1. Trimming removed 3 bases from V and 2 bases from J; junction bases left unmatched: 3. This CDR3 comprises 14 residues. Looked up from germline, CDR1 is LNHNV and CDR2 is YYDKDF (reference sequence). The CDR3 coding sequence is TGTGCCACCAGCAGGACAGGGGATCCCTACGAGCAGTACTTC. This encodes CATSRTGDPYEQYF.